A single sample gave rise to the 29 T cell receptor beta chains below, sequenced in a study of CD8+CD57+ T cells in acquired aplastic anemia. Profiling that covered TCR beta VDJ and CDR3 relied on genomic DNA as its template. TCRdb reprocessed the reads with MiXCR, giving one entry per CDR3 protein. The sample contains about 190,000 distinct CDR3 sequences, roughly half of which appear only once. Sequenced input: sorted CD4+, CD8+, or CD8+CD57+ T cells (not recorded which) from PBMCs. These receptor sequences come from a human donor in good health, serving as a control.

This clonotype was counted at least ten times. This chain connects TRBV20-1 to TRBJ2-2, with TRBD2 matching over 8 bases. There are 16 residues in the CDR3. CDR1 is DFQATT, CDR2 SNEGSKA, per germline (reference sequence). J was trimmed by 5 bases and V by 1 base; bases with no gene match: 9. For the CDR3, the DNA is TGCAGTGCTAGAGGGGCCAGCGGGGGAGGGACCGGGGAGCTGTTTTTT. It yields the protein CSARGASGGGTGELFF.

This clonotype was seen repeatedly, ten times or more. CDR3 residues: CASSPAGGSGTQYF. CDR3 DNA sequence: TGTGCCAGCAGCCCCGCGGGGGGCTCTGGGACCCAGTACTTC. The chain uses TRBV6-6 and TRBJ2-5; 8 bases are a match to TRBD2. Germline CDR1 is MNHNY and CDR2 is SVGAGI (reference sequence). Trimming removed 6 bases from V and 7 bases from J; junction bases left unmatched: 10. CDR3 length: 14 residues.

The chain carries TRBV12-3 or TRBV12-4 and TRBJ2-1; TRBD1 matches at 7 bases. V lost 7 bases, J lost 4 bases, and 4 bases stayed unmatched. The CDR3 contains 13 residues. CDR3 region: CASKGDRYNEQFF. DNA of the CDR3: TGTGCCAGCAAGGGGGACAGATACAATGAGCAGTTCTTC.

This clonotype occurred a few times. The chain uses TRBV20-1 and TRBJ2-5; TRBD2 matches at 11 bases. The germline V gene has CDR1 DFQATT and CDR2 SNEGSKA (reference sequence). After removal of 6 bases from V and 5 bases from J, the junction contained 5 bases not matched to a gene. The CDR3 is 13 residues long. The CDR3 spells CSAVRTSGETQYF. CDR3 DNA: TGCAGTGCGGTCAGGACTAGCGGGGAGACCCAGTACTTC.

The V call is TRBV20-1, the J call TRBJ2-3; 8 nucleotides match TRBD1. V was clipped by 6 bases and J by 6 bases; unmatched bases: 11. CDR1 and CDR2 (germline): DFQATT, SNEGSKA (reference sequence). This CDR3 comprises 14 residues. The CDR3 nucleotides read TGCAGTGCACAGGGGGGAGACTTTTCGGATACGCAGTATTTT. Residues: CSAQGGDFSDTQYF.

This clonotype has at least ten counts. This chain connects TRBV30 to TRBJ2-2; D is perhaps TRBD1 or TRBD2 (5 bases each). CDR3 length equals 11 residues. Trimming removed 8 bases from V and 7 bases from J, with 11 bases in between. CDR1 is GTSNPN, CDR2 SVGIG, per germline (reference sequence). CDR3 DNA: TGTGCCGCGAGGGGTTACGGGGAGCTGTTTTTT. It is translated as CAARGYGELFF.

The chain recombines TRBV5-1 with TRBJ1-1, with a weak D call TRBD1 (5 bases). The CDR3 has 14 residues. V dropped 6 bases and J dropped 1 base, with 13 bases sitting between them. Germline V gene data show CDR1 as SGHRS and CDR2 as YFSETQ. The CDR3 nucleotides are TGCGCCAGCACCTCTCGGGGGGAGAACACTGAAGCTTTCTTT. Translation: CASTSRGENTEAFF.

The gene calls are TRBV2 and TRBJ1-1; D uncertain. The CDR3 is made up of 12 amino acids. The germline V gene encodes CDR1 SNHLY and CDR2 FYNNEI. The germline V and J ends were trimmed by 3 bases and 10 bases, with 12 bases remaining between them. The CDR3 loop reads CASSDLMVRAFF. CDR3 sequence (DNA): TGTGCCAGCAGTGATTTAATGGTAAGAGCTTTCTTT.

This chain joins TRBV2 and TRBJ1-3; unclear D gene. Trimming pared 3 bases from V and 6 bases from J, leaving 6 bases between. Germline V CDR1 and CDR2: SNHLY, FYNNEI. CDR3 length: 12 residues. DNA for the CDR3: TGTGCCAGCAGTGAGTTCGCAAACACCATATATTTT. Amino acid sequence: CASSEFANTIYF.

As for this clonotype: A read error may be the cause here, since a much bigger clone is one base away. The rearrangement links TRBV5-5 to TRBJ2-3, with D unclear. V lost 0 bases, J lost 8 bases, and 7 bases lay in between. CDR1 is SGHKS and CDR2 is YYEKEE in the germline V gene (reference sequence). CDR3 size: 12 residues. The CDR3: CASSLGSLTQYF. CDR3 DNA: TGTGCCAGCAGCTTGGGTAGCCTTACGCAGTATTTT. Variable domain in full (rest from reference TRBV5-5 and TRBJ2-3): DAGVTQSPTHLIKTRGQQVTLRCSPISGHKSVSWYQQVLGQGPQFIFQYYEKEERGRGNFPDRFSARQFPNYSSELNVNALLLGDSALYLCASSLGSLTQYFGPGTRLTVL.

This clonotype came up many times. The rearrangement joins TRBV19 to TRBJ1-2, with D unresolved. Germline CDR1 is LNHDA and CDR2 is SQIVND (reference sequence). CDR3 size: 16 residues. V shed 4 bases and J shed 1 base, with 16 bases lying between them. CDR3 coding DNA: TGTGCCAGTAGTACCCCGCGGAACTCCTTTAACTATGGCTACACCTTC. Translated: CASSTPRNSFNYGYTF.

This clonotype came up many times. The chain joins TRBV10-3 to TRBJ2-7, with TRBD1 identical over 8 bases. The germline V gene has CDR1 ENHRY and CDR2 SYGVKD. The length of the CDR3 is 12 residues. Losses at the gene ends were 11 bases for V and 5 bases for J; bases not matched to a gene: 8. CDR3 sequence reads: CASTSGGNEQYF. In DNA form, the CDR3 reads TGTGCCTCGACTTCAGGGGGCAACGAGCAGTACTTC.

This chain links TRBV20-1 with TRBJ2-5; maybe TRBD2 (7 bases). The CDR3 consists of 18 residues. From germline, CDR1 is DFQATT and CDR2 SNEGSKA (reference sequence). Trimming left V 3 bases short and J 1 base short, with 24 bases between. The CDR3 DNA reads TGCAGTGCTAGTAAGCCTAGGTATAGGGGGGGGCTCCAAGAGACCCAGTACTTC. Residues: CSASKPRYRGGLQETQYF.

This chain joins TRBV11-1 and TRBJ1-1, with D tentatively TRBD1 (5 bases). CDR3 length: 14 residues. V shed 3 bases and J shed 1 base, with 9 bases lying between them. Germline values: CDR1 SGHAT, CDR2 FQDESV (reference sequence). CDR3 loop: CASSFGDQNTEAFF. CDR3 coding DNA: TGTGCCAGCAGCTTTGGGGACCAGAACACTGAAGCTTTCTTT.

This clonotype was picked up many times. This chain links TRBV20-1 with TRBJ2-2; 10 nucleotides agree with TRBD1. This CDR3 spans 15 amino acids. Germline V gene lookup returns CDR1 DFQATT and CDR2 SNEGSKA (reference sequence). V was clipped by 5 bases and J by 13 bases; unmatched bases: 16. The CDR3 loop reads CSAQYPGQGTRGLFF. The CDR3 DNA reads TGCAGTGCTCAATACCCGGGACAGGGGACTCGTGGGCTGTTTTTT.

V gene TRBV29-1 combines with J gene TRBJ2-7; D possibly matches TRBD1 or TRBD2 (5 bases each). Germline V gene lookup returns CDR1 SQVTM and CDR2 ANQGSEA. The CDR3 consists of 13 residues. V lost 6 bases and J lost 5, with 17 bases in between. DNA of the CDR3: TGCAGCGTCGTGGCCGGGGACCGAGACGAGCAGTACTTC. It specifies CSVVAGDRDEQYF.

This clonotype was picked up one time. This CDR3 is CATSDPSREGSYNEQYF. The CDR3 DNA reads as TGTGCCACCAGTGATCCTTCCAGGGAGGGGTCCTACAATGAGCAGTACTTC. The chain links TRBV24-1 to TRBJ2-7, with 7 bases identical to TRBD2. Per germline, CDR1 KGHDR and CDR2 SFDVKD. The CDR3 sequence is 17 residues long. With 3 bases clipped from V and 7 bases from J, the junction kept 17 bases outside the gene matches.

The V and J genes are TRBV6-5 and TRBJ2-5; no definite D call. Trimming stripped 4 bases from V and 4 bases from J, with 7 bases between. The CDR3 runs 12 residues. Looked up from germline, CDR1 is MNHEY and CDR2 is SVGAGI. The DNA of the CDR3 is TGTGCCAGCAGTTCATCCCCAGAGACCCAGTACTTC. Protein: CASSSSPETQYF.

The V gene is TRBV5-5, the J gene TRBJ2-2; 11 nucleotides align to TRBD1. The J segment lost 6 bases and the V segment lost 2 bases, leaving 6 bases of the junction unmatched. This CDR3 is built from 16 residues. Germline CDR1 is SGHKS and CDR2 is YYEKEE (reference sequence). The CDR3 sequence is CASSFRDRGLAGELFF. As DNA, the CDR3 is TGTGCCAGCAGCTTCAGGGACAGGGGGTTAGCCGGGGAGCTGTTTTTT.

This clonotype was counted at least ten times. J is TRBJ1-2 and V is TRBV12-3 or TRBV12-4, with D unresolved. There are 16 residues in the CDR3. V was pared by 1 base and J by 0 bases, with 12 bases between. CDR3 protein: CASSLEQLLANYGYTF. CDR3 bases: TGTGCCAGCAGTTTAGAGCAGTTATTAGCTAACTATGGCTACACCTTC.

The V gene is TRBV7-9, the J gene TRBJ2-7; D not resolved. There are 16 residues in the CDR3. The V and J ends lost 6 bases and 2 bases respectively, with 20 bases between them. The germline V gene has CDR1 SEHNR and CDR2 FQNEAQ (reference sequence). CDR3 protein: CASSRLNGPSPYEQYF. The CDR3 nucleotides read TGTGCCAGCAGTCGTCTTAATGGGCCGTCCCCCTACGAGCAGTACTTC. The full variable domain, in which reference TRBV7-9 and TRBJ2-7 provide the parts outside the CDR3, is DTGVSQNPRHKITKRGQNVTFRCDPISEHNRLYWYRQTLGQGPEFLTYFQNEAQLEKSRLLSDRFSAERPKGSFSTLEIQRTEQGDSAMYLCASSRLNGPSPYEQYFGPGTRLTVT.

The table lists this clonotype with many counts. The CDR3 region is CASSEDLQPYEKLFF. The DNA of the CDR3 is TGCGCCAGCAGCGAGGACTTACAACCCTATGAAAAACTGTTTTTT. This rearrangement joins TRBV10-1 to TRBJ1-4; D is ambiguous. The germline CDR1 and CDR2 sequences are WNHNN and SYGVQD (reference sequence). The CDR3 has 15 amino acids. Trimming pared 6 bases from V and 6 bases from J, leaving 17 bases between.

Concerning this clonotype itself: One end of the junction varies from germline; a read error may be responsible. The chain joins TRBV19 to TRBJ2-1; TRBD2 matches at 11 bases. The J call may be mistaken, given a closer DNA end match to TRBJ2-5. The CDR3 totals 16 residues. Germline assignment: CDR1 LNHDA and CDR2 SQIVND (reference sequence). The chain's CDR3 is CVSSPRLAGRQETQYF. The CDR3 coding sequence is TGTGTCAGTAGTCCAAGACTAGCGGGGAGACAAGAGACCCAGTACTTC.

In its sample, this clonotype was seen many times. CDR3 in DNA: TGTGCCAGCAGCGTTTGGGACCAGCCCCAAGAGACCCAGTACTTC. Protein: CASSVWDQPQETQYF. V and J are TRBV9 and TRBJ2-5, with D possibly called TRBD1 or TRBD2 (5 bases each). CDR3 length: 15 amino acids. Germline V gives CDR1 SGDLS, CDR2 YYNGEE. V lost 2 bases and J lost 1, with 12 bases in between.

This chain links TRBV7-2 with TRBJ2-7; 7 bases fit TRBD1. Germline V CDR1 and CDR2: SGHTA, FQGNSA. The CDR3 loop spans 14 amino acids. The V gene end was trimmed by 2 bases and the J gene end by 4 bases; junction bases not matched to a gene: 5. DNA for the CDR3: TGTGCCAGCAGCTTAAGACAGGGTTATTACGAGCAGTACTTC. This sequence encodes CASSLRQGYYEQYF.

The CDR3 DNA reads as TGTGCCACCAGCAGAGATACGTTAGCTACGCAGTATTTT. Translating gives CATSRDTLATQYF. This rearrangement joins TRBV15 to TRBJ2-3, with no clear D. V dropped 0 bases and J dropped 8 bases, with 9 bases sitting between them. Germline V gene lookup returns CDR1 LNHNV and CDR2 YYDKDF (reference sequence). This CDR3 is built from 13 residues.

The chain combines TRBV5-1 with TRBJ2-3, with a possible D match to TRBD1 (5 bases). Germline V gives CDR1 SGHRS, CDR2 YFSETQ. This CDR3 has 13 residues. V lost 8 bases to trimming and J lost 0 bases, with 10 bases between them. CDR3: CASGQASTDTQYF. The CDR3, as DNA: TGCGCCAGTGGACAAGCTAGCACAGATACGCAGTATTTT.

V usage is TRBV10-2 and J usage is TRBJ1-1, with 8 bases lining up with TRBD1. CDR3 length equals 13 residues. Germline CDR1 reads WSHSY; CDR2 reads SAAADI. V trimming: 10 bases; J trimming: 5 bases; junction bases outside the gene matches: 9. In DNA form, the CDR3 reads TGCGCCACCTCCCTAACAGGGGGGACTGAAGCTTTCTTT. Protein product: CATSLTGGTEAFF.

CDR3 sequence reads: CASSAAGVNNEQFF. The CDR3 nucleotides read TGTGCCAGCAGTGCGGCGGGAGTTAACAATGAGCAGTTCTTC. The V gene is TRBV7-3, the J gene TRBJ2-1, with 7 bases aligning to TRBD2. Germline CDR1 reads SGHTA; CDR2 reads FQGTGA. With 6 bases clipped from V and 5 bases from J, the junction kept 7 bases outside the gene matches. This CDR3 is built from 14 residues. Filled out from reference TRBV7-3 and TRBJ2-1, the complete variable domain reads GAGVSQTPSNKVTEKGKYVELRCDPISGHTALYWYRQSLGQGPEFLIYFQGTGAADDSGLPNDRFFAVRPEGSVSTLKIQRTERGDSAVYLCASSAAGVNNEQFFGPGTRLTVL.